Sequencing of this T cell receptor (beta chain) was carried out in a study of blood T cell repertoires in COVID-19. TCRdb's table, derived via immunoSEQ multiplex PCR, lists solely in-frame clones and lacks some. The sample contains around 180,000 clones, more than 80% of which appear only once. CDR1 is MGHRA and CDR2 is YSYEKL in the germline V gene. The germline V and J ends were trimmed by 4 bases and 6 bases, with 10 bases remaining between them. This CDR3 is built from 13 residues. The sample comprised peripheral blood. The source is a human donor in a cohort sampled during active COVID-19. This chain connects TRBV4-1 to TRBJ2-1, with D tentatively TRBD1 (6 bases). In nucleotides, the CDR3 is TGCGCCAGCAGCCCCAGGGGTGGCAATGAGCAGTTCTTC. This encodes CASSPRGGNEQFF.